The source of this TCR beta chain is a study of blood T cell repertoires in COVID-19. Study information: Material from acute and convalescent COVID-19 was sourced from the United States, Italy and Spain.

Those who participated ranged in age from roughly 18 to 90 years and resided in 20 to 30 US areas. The authors' processing: Researchers report that nucleated cell counts were estimated from reference gene primer amplification. The protocol was immunoSEQ multiplex PCR, while the TCRdb copy is restricted to in-frame clones and leaves out a portion. D and trimming were read from the DNA, whereas the V and J calls and clone size are those reported in that table. This sample has about 150,000 clones, with roughly 80% found just once. The CDR3 has 14 amino acids. The germline V gene encodes CDR1 SGHDN and CDR2 FVKESK. Trimming shortened V by 4 bases and J by 7 bases, and 14 bases separated the two germline ends.

This chain uses TRBV14 with TRBJ2-1; perhaps TRBD2 as D (6 bases). The receptor comes from a man aged 50-59 years who had recovered from COVID-19. Sequencing used PBMCs or T cells enriched from blood (not recorded which). The CDR3 sequence is CASSPGLPGNEQFF. Here the CDR3 DNA reads TGTGCCAGCAGCCCGGGACTGCCTGGGAATGAGCAGTTCTTC.